This record concerns one TCR beta chain sequence. These data originate in a study of blood T cell repertoires in COVID-19. The V and J ends lost 7 bases and 12 bases, in that order; junction bases with no gene match: 7. CDR3 length equals 10 residues. CDR1 SQVTM and CDR2 ANQGSEA come from the germline V gene. Profiling relied on immunoSEQ multiplex PCR, and the TCRdb table lists in-frame clones only, not all of them. The data show about 370,000 clones, roughly nine tenths seen once. The receptor's source is a woman under 40 who had recovered from COVID-19. Sample: PBMCs or T cells enriched from blood (not recorded which). The chain combines TRBV29-1 with TRBJ1-1; 8 bases are a match to TRBD1. This CDR3 is CSGGTGGTFF. The DNA for the CDR3 is TGCAGCGGCGGGACAGGCGGGACTTTCTTT.